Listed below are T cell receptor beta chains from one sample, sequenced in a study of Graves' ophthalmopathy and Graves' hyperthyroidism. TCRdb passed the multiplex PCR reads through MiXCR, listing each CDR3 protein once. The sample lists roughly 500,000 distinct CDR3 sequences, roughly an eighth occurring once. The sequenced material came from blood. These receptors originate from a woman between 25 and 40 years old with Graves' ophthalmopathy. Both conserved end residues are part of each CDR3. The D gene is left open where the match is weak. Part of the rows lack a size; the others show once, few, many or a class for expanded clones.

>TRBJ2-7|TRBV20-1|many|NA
TGCAGTGCTACTCCCTTCCAGGGGGGCTACGAGCAGTACTTC
CSATPFQGGYEQYF
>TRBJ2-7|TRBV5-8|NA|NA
TGTGCCAGCAGCTTGGCTTCGCATTCCTACGAGCAGTACTTC
CASSLASHSYEQYF
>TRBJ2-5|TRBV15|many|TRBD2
TGTGCCACCAGCGGGGGGGGGGATCAAGAGACCCAGTACTTC
CATSGGGDQETQYF
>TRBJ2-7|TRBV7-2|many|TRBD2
TGTGCCAGCAGCTTTACGCGGGAGTGGGAGCAGTACTTC
CASSFTREWEQYF
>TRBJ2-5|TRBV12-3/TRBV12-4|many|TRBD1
TGTGCCAGCAGTTCAAAGGACAGGGGCCCAGAGACCCAGTACTTC
CASSSKDRGPETQYF
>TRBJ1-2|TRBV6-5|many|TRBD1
TGTGCCAGCAGTTTCGGGACAGTCTATGGCTACACCTTC
CASSFGTVYGYTF
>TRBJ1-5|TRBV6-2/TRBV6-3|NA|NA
TGTGCCAGCACGGCCTTCCGGCCGGGTAGCAATCAGCCCCAGCATTTT
CASTAFRPGSNQPQHF
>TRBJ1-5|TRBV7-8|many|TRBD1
TGTGCCAGCAGCTTAGGTGGGCCCCAGGGGGCGAGAGGTCAGCCCCAGCATTTT
CASSLGGPQGARGQPQHF
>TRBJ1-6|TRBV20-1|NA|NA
TGCAGTGCTATTCCGAGAGGACACCTAAATTCACCCCTCCACTTT
CSAIPRGHLNSPLHF
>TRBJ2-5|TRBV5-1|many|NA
TGCGCCAGCAGCTTAACCAGGGCGGAGACCCAGTACTTC
CASSLTRAETQYF
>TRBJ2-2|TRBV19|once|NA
TGTGCCAGTAGTTCAACGGGAGGGGAGCTGTTTTTT
CASSSTGGELFF
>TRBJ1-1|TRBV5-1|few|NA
TGCGCCAGCAGCTCCACGACAGGAGTGAACACTGAAGCTTTCTTT
CASSSTTGVNTEAFF
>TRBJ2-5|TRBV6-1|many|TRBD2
TGTGCCAGCAGTGAATGGGACGGGGGGAACCAAGAGACCCAGTACTTC
CASSEWDGGNQETQYF
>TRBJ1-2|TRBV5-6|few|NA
TGTGCCAGCAGACCAGGACATGGCCTCGAGTTCGGCTACACCTTC
CASRPGHGLEFGYTF
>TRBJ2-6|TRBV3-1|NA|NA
TGTGCCAGCAGCCAAGGGGCAGGGGTCAGCTCTGGGGCCAACGTCCTGACTTTC
CASSQGAGVSSGANVLTF
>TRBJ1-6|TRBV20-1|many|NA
TGCAGTGCTAGCAGGGAATCGAACAATTCACCCCTCCACTTT
CSASRESNNSPLHF
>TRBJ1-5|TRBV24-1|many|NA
TGTGCCACCAGTGATTCTACCACAGGCCCGGTAGCGCCCCAGCATTTT
CATSDSTTGPVAPQHF
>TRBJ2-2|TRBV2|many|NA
TGTGCCAGCGGTTCTAGTCCTCCCGGGGAGCTGTTTTTT
CASGSSPPGELFF
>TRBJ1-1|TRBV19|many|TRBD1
TGTGCCAGTAGTAACCAACATTACAGGGGGCGTGAAGCTTTCTTT
CASSNQHYRGREAFF
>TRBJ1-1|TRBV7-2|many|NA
TGTGCCAGCAGCTTATACCTAAACACTGAAGCTTTCTTT
CASSLYLNTEAFF
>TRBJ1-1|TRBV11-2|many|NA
TGTGCCAGCAGCTTCTCCAGGGGTACTGAAGCTTTCTTT
CASSFSRGTEAFF
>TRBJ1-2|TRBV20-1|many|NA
TGCAGTGCTAGAGGAGGGCTAGCTAACTATGGCTACACCTTC
CSARGGLANYGYTF
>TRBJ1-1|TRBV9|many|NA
TGTGCCAGCAGCGTAGACGGGGGCTACACTGAAGCTTTCTTT
CASSVDGGYTEAFF
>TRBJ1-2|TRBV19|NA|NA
TGTGCCAGTAGCCGACATAACGGGGACTATGGCTACACCTTC
CASSRHNGDYGYTF
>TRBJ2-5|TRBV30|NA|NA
TGTGCCTGGGCCACCGGGGACCAAGAGACCCAGTACTTC
CAWATGDQETQYF
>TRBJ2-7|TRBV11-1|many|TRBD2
TGTGCCAGCAGCTTAGCGCATGTGACTAGCGGGAGGCAATACACCTACGAGCAGTACTTC
CASSLAHVTSGRQYTYEQYF
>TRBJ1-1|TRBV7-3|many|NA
TGTGCCAGCAGCAAAGACGGATGGAACACTGAAGCTTTCTTT
CASSKDGWNTEAFF
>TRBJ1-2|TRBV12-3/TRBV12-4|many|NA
TGTGCCAGCAGTTTAGGGACGGACGTTCTTTATCCTAACTATGGCTACACCTTC
CASSLGTDVLYPNYGYTF
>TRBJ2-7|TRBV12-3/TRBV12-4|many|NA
TGTGCCAGCAGTTTAGAAGCGGACGAGCAGTACTTC
CASSLEADEQYF